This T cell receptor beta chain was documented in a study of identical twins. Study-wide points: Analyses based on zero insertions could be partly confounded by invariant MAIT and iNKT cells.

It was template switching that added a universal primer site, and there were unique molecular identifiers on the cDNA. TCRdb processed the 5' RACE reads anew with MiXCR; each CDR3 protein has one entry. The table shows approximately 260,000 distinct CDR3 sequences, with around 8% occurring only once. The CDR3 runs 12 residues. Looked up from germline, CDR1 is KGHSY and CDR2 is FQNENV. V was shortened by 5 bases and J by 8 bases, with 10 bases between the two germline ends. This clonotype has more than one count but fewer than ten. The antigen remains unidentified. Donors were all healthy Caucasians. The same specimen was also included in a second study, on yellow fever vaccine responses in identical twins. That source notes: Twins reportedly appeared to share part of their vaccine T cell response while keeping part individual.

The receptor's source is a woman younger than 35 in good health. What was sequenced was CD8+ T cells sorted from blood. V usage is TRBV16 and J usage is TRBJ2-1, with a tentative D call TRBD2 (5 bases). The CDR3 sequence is CASSVDGDEQFF. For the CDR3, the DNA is TGTGCCAGCAGCGTCGACGGGGATGAGCAGTTCTTC.